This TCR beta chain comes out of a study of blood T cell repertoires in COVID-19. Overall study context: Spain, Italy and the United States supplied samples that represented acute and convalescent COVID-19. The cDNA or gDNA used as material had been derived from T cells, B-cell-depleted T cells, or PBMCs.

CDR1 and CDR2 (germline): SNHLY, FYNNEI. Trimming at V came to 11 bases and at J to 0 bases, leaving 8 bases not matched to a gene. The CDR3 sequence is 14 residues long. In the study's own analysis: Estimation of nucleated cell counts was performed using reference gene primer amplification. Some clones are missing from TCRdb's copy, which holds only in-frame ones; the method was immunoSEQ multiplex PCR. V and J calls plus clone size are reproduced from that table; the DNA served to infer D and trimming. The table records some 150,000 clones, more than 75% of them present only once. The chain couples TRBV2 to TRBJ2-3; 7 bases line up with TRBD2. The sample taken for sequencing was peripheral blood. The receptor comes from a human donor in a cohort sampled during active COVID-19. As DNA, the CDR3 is TGTGCCTCCTTGGGGGGGACTAGCACAGATACGCAGTATTTT. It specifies CASLGGTSTDTQYF.